The clone carrying this T cell receptor (beta chain) was observed a few times. The CDR3 spans 13 residues. V lost 7 bases and J lost 6, with 15 bases in between. Germline values: CDR1 MNHNS, CDR2 SASEGT. TCRdb re-clonotyped the PCR reads via MiXCR. Among some 19,000 clones listed, around 26% were seen once. The sample originates from a study of metastatic and nonmetastatic thyroid tumors. The entire patient cohort was treatment-naive prior to thyroid surgery. The receptor comes from a female donor with papillary thyroid cancer or a benign thyroid nodule (not recorded which). Some clones in this sample may be carry-over from other donors' samples. The chain joins TRBV6-1 to TRBJ1-2; D is unresolved. Sample: tumor tissue. CDR3 loop: CASTRQTGDGYTF. The CDR3 nucleotides read TGTGCCAGCACCCGGCAGACGGGAGATGGCTACACCTTC.